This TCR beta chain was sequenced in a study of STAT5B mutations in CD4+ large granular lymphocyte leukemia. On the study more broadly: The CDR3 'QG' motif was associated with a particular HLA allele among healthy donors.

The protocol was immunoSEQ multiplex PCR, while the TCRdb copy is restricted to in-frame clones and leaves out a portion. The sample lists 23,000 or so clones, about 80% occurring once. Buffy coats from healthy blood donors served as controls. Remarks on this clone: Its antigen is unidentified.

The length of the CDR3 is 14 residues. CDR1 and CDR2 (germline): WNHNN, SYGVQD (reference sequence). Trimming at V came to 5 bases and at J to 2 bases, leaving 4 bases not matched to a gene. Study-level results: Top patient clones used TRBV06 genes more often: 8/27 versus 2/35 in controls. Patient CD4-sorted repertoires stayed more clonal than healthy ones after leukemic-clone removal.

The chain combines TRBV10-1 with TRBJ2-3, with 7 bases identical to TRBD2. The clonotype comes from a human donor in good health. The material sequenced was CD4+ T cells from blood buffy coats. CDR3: CASSNRDYTDTQYF. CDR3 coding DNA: TGCGCCAGCAGTAACCGGGACTACACAGATACGCAGTATTTT.